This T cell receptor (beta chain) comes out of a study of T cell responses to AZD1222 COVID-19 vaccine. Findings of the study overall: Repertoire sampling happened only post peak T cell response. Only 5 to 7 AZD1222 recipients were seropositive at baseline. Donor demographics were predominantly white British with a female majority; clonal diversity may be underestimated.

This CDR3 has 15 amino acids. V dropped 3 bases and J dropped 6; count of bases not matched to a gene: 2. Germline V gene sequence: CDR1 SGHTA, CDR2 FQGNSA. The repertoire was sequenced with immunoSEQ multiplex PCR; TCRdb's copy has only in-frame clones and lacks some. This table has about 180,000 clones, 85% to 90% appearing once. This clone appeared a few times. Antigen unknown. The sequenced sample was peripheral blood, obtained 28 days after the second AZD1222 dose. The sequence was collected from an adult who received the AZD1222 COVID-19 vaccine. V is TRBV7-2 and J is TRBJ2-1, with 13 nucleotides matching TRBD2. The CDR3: CASSLTSGRFNEQFF. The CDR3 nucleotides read TGTGCCAGCAGCTTGACTAGCGGGAGGTTCAATGAGCAGTTCTTC. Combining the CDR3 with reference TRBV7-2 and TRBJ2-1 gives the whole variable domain GAGVSQSPSNKVTEKGKDVELRCDPISGHTALYWYRQSLGQGLEFLIYFQGNSAPDKSGLPSDRFSAERTGGSVSTLTIQRTQQEDSAVYLCASSLTSGRFNEQFFGPGTRLTVL.